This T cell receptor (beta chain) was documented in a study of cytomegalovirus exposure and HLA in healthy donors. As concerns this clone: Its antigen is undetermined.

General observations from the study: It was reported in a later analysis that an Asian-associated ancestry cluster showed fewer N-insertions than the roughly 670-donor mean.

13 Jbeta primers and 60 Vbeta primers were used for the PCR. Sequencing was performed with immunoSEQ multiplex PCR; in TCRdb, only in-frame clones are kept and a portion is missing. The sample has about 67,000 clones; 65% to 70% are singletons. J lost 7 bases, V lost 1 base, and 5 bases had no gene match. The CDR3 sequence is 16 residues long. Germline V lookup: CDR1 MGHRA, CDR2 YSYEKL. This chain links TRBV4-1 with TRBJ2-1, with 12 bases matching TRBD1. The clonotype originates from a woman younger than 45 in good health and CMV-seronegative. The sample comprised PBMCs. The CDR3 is CASSQVRGQGANEQFF. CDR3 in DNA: TGCGCCAGCAGCCAAGTTAGGGGACAGGGGGCTAATGAGCAGTTCTTC.